These 7 T cell receptor beta chains were sequenced from one sample in a study of T cells in Graves' hyperthyroidism and ophthalmopathy. RNA transcripts were the template for amplifying TCR beta CDR3 regions. Initially, a first-round RT-PCR of the TCR CDR3 employed the HTBI primer set. One entry per CDR3 protein results from TCRdb running MiXCR on the multiplex PCR reads. The sample lists 480,000 or so distinct CDR3 sequences, roughly 45% occurring once. Sequences were obtained from peripheral blood or thyroid tissue (not recorded which). These receptors originate from an adult woman with Graves' disease, either hyperthyroidism or ophthalmopathy (not recorded which).

The chain is built from TRBV19 and TRBJ1-5; 10 nucleotides match TRBD1. After removal of 5 bases from V and 0 bases from J, the junction contained 7 bases not matched to a gene. Germline V gives CDR1 LNHDA, CDR2 SQIVND (reference sequence). The CDR3 is 17 residues long. CDR3 in DNA: TGTGCCAGTAGTGCGGGGACAGGGGCCAATAGCAATCAGCCCCAGCATTTT. Its protein is CASSAGTGANSNQPQHF. Drawing the rest from reference TRBV19 and TRBJ1-5, the complete variable domain is DGGITQSPKYLFRKEGQNVTLSCEQNLNHDAMYWYRQDPGQGLRLIYYSQIVNDFQKGDIAEGYSVSREKKESFPLTVTSAQKNPTAFYLCASSAGTGANSNQPQHFGDGTRLSIL.

To note about this clonotype: A junction boundary mismatches the germline segment, possibly from a read error. This chain uses TRBV20-1 with TRBJ2-1; D unclear. Germline V CDR1 and CDR2: DFQATT, SNEGSKA (reference sequence). The CDR3 has 12 amino acids. This CDR3 reads CSARERYNEQFF. In DNA form, the CDR3 reads TGCAGTGCGAGAGAACGGTACAATGAGCAGTTCTTC.

This clonotype occurred a few times. V is TRBV3-1 and J is TRBJ1-4; TRBD1 might be the D (6 bases). The CDR3 contains 15 residues. V lost 4 bases to trimming and J lost 15 bases, with 24 bases between them. Germline V CDR1 and CDR2: LGHDT, YNNKEL (reference sequence). The DNA of the CDR3 is TGTGCCAGCAGCCCAACCCTACAGGGTCCTCGACGGGTGTTTTTT. It yields the protein CASSPTLQGPRRVFF. The variable domain in full, with the rest retrieved from reference TRBV3-1 and TRBJ1-4, is DTAVSQTPKYLVTQMGNDKSIKCEQNLGHDTMYWYKQDSKKFLKIMFSYNNKELIINETVPNRFSPKSPDKAHLNLHINSLELGDSAVYFCASSPTLQGPRRVFFGSGTQLSVL.

This clonotype showed up just a few times. This chain's CDR3 is CASSLPGGGETQYF. The CDR3 DNA reads as TGTGCCAGCAGTTTACCGGGAGGGGGGGAGACCCAGTACTTC. The genes are TRBV28 and TRBJ2-5, with 8 bases fitting TRBD2. The trim removed 2 bases at V and 5 bases at J, leaving 4 bases unmatched. In germline, CDR1 is MDHEN, CDR2 SYDVKM. CDR3 length: 14 amino acids.

This clonotype was seen a few times. This chain's CDR3 is CASSQAGTGVYGYTF. The CDR3 bases are TGTGCCAGCTCACAAGCCGGGACAGGGGTCTATGGCTACACCTTC. The chain combines TRBV18 with TRBJ1-2; 10 positions match TRBD1. The length of the CDR3 is 15 residues. The junction had 6 bases not matched to a gene; V was cut back by 4 bases and J by 4 bases. Germline values: CDR1 KGHSH, CDR2 LQKENI.

In this sample, this clonotype turned up many times. The chain recombines TRBV30 with TRBJ1-6, with D hard to call. The V and J ends lost 3 bases and 7 bases respectively, with 4 bases between them. The CDR3 has 11 residues. Germline values: CDR1 GTSNPN, CDR2 SVGIG (reference sequence). The CDR3 DNA reads as TGTGCCTGGAGGACCAATTCACCCCTCCACTTT. Its protein product is CAWRTNSPLHF. The full variable domain, rest sourced from reference TRBV30 and TRBJ1-6, is SQTIHQWPATLVQPVGSPLSLECTVEGTSNPNLYWYRQAAGRGLQLLFYSVGIGQISSEVPQNLSASRPQDRQFILSSKKLLLSDSGFYLCAWRTNSPLHFGNGTRLTVT.

In DNA, the CDR3 is TGTGCCAGCAGCCCCCGCCTAGCGCCTAACACCGGGGAGCTGTTTTTT. Its translation: CASSPRLAPNTGELFF. This chain links TRBV9 with TRBJ2-2, with D tentatively TRBD2 (6 bases). Per germline, CDR1 SGDLS and CDR2 YYNGEE. The CDR3 runs to 16 residues. V lost 4 bases to trimming and J lost 2 bases, with 15 bases between them.